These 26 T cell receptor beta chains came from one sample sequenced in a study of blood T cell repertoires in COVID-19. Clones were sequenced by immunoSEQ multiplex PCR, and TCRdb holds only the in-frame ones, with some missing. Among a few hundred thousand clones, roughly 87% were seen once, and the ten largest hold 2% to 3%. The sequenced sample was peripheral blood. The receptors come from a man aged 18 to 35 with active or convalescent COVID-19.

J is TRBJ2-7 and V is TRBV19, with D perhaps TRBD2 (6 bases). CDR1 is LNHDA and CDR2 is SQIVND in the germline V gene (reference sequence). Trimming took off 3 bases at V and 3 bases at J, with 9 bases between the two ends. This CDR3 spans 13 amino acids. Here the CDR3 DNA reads TGTGCCAGTAGTATTGGTAGCGGCTACGAGCAGTACTTC. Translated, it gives CASSIGSGYEQYF.

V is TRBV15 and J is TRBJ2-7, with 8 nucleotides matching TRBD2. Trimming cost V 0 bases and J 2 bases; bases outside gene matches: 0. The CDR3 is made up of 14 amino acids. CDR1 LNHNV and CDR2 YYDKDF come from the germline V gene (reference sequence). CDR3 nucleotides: TGTGCCACCAGCAGAGAAGCGGGGGCCTACGAGCAGTACTTC. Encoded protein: CATSREAGAYEQYF.

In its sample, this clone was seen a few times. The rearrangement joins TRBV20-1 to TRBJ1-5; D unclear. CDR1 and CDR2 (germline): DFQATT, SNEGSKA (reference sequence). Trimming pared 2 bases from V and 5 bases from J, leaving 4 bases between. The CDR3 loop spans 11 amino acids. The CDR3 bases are TGCAGTGCTAGATATGATCAGCCCCAGCATTTT. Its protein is CSARYDQPQHF.

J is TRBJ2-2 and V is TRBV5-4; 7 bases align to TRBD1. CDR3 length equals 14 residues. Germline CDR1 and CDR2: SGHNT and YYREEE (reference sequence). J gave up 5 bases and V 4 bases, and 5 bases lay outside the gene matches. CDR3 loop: CASSHPTGTGELFF. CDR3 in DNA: TGTGCCAGCAGCCACCCGACAGGGACCGGGGAGCTGTTTTTT. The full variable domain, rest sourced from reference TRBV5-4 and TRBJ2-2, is ETGVTQSPTHLIKTRGQQVTLRCSSQSGHNTVSWYQQALGQGPQFIFQYYREEENGRGNFPPRFSGLQFPNYSSELNVNALELDDSALYLCASSHPTGTGELFFGEGSRLTVL.

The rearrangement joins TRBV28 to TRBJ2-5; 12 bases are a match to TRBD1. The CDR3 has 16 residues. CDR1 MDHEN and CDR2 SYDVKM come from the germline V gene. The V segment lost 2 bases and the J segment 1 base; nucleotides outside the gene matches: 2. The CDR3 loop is CASSLGTGGVQETQYF. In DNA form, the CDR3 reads TGTGCCAGCAGTTTAGGGACAGGGGGCGTCCAAGAGACCCAGTACTTC. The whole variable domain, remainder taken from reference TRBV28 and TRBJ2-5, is DVKVTQSSRYLVKRTGEKVFLECVQDMDHENMFWYRQDPGLGLRLIYFSYDVKMKEKGDIPEGYSVSREKKERFSLILESASTNQTSMYLCASSLGTGGVQETQYFGPGTRLLVL.

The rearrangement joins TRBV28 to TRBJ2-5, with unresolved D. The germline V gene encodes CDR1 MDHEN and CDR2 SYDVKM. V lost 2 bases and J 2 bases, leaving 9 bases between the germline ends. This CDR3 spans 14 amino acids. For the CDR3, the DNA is TGTGCCAGCAGTTTAGGGCAGTATCAAGAGACCCAGTACTTC. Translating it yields CASSLGQYQETQYF.

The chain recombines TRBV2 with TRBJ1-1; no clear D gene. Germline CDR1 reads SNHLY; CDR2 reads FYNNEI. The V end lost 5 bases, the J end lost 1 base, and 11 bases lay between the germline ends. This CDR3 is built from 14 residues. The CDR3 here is CASSLEGTNTEAFF. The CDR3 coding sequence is TGTGCCAGCAGTCTCGAGGGTACGAACACTGAAGCTTTCTTT.

CDR3 in DNA: TGTGCCAGTAGTATTCTGGGCAGGACAGGGGAGACCCAGTACTTC. Its translation is CASSILGRTGETQYF. J is TRBJ2-5 and V is TRBV19; 8 nucleotides line up with TRBD1. V was clipped by 3 bases and J by 5 bases; unmatched bases: 8. The CDR3 is made up of 15 amino acids. CDR1 is LNHDA and CDR2 is SQIVND in the germline V gene (reference sequence). Full variable domain (missing parts from reference TRBV19 and TRBJ2-5): DGGITQSPKYLFRKEGQNVTLSCEQNLNHDAMYWYRQDPGQGLRLIYYSQIVNDFQKGDIAEGYSVSREKKESFPLTVTSAQKNPTAFYLCASSILGRTGETQYFGPGTRLLVL.

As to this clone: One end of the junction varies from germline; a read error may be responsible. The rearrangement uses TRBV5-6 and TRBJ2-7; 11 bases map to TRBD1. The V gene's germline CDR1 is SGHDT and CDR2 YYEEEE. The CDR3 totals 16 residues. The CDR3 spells CASSLVGTGGSSEQYF. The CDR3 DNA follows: TGTGCCAGCAGCTTGGTCGGGACAGGGGGTTCCTCCGAGCAGTACTTC. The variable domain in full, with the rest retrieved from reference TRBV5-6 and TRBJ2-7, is DAGVTQSPTHLIKTRGQQVTLRCSPKSGHDTVSWYQQALGQGPQFIFQYYEEEERQRGNFPDRFSGHQFPNYSSELNVNALLLGDSALYLCASSLVGTGGSSEQYFGPGTRLTVT.

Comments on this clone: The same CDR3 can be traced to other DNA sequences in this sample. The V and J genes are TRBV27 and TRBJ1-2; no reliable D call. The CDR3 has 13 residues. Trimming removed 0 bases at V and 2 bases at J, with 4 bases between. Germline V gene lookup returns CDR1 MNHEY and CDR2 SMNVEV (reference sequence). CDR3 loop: CASSLSRNYGYTF. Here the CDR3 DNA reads TGTGCCAGCAGTTTATCCAGAAACTATGGCTACACCTTC.

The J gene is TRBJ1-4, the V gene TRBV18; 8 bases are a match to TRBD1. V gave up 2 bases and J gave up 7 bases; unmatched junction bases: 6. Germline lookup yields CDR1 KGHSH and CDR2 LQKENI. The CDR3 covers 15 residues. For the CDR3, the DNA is TGTGCCAGCTCACCAACAGGGGGACTTGGTGAAAAACTGTTTTTT. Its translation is CASSPTGGLGEKLFF.

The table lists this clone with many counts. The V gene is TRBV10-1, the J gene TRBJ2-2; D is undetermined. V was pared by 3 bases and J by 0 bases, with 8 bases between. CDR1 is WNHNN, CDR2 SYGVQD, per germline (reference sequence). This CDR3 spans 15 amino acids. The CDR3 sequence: CASSESPANTGELFF. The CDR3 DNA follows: TGCGCCAGCAGTGAAAGTCCGGCGAACACCGGGGAGCTGTTTTTT.

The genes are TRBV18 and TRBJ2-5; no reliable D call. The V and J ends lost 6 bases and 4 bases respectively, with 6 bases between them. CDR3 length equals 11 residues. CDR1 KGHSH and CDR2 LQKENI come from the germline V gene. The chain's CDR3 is CASSTGETQYF. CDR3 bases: TGTGCCAGCTCGACGGGAGAGACCCAGTACTTC.

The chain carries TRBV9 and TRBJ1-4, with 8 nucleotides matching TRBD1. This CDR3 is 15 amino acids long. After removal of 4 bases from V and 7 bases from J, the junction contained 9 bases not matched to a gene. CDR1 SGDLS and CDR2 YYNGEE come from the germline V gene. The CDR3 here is CASSSRTGRSEKLFF. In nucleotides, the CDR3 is TGTGCCAGCAGCTCCCGGACAGGGCGGAGTGAAAAACTGTTTTTT.

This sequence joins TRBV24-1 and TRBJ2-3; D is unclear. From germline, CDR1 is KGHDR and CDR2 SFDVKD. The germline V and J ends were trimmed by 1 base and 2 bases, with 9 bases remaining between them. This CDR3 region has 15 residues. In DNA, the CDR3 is TGTGCCACCAGTGATTTATCCGGGTTCACAGATACGCAGTATTTT. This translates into CATSDLSGFTDTQYF.

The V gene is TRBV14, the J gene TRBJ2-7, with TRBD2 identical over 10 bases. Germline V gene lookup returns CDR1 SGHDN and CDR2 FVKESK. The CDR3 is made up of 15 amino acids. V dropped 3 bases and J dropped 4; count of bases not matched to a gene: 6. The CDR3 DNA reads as TGTGCCAGCAGCCAGCGGACTAGCGGTACATACGAGCAGTACTTC. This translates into CASSQRTSGTYEQYF.

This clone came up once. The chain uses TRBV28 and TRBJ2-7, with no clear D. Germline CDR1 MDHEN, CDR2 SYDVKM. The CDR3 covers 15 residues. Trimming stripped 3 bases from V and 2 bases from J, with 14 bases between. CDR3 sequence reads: CASSFMAGMPYEQYF. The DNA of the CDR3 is TGTGCCAGCAGTTTTATGGCAGGAATGCCCTACGAGCAGTACTTC.

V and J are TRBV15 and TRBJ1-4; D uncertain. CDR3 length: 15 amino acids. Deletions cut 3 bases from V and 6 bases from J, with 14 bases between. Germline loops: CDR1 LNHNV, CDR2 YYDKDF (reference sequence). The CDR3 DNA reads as TGTGCCACCAGCAGGGAAGCCGGGAGATATGAAAAACTGTTTTTT. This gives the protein CATSREAGRYEKLFF.

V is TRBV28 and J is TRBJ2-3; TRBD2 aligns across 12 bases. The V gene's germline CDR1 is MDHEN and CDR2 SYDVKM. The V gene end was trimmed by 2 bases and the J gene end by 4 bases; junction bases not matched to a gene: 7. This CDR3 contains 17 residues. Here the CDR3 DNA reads TGTGCCAGCAGTTTACCCCGACTAGCGGGAGCTCCAGATACGCAGTATTTT. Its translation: CASSLPRLAGAPDTQYF.

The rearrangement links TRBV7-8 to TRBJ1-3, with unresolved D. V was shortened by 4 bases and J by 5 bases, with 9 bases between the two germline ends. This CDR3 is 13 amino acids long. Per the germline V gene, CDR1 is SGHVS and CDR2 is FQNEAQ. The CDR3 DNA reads TGTGCCAGCAGCTCCCCAGACAGAAACACCATATATTTT. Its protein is CASSSPDRNTIYF.

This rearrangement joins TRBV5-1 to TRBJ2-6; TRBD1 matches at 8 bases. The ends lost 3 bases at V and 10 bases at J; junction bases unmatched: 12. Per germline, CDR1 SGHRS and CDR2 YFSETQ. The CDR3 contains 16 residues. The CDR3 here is CASSYKSGTGENVLTF. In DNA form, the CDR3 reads TGCGCCAGCAGCTATAAATCCGGGACAGGTGAGAACGTCCTGACTTTC.

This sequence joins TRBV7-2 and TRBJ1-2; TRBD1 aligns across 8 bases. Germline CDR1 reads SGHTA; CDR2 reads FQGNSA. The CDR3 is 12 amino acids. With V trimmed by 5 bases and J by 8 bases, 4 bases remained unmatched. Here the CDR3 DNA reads TGTGCCAGCAGCCCGACAGGGGACGGCTACACCTTC. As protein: CASSPTGDGYTF.

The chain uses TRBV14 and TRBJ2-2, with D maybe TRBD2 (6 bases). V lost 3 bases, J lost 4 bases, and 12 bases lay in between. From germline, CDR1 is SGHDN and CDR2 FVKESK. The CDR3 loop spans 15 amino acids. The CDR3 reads CASSQLQEGTGELFF. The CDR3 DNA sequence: TGTGCCAGCAGCCAGTTACAGGAGGGCACCGGGGAGCTGTTTTTT.

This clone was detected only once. CDR3 DNA: TGTGCCAGCAGCAATCCCGGGACAGGTTTAGGTATTTGGACTGAAGCTTTCTTT. Translation: CASSNPGTGLGIWTEAFF. The chain joins TRBV7-6 to TRBJ1-1; 8 bases fit TRBD1. V shed 5 bases and J 5 bases; nucleotides not matched to a gene: 19. CDR3 length equals 18 residues. CDR1 SGHVS and CDR2 FNYEAQ come from the germline V gene.

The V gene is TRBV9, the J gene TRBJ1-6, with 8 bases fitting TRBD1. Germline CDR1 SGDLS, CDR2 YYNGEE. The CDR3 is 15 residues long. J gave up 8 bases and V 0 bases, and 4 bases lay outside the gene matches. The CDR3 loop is CASSVVGTGHSPLHF. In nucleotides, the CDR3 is TGTGCCAGCAGCGTAGTCGGGACAGGTCATTCACCCCTCCACTTT.

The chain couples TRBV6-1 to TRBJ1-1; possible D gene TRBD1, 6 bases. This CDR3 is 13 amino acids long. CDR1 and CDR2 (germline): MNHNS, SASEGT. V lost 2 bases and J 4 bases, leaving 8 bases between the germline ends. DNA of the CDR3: TGTGCCAGCAGTGAAACAGGGAGCACTGAAGCTTTCTTT. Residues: CASSETGSTEAFF.